Presented here are 25 T cell receptor beta chains from one specimen sequenced in a study of neoadjuvant anti-PD-1 for oral cavity cancer. Clones were read by immunoSEQ multiplex PCR, and TCRdb kept only the in-frame ones, dropping some. The profile shows 14,000 or so clones, 55% to 75% of them singletons. This material consisted of PBMCs, taken before nivolumab (anti-PD-1) treatment. These receptor sequences come from a person aged 35 to 85 with oral cavity squamous cell carcinoma.

This chain uses TRBV5-1 with TRBJ2-7; D gene ambiguous. The CDR3 sequence is 13 residues long. Looked up from germline, CDR1 is SGHRS and CDR2 is YFSETQ. Trimming removed 7 bases from V and 4 bases from J, with 15 bases in between. The CDR3 protein is CASVPETGYEQYF. The CDR3 DNA reads TGCGCCAGCGTACCCGAGACTGGGTACGAGCAGTACTTC.

This chain uses TRBV5-1 with TRBJ1-4; D is unclear. The CDR3 is 16 residues long. V lost 4 bases, J lost 7 bases, and 20 bases lay in between. Germline V CDR1 and CDR2: SGHRS, YFSETQ. CDR3 coding DNA: TGCGCCAGCAGCCGCAGGATCGTTGGGTCTTTTGAAAAACTGTTTTTT. Protein sequence: CASSRRIVGSFEKLFF.

This clone was seen a handful of times. The gene calls are TRBV5-4 and TRBJ1-2, with 8 positions matching TRBD1. The CDR3 is 12 residues long. Trimming at V came to 4 bases and at J to 12 bases, leaving 8 bases not matched to a gene. Per germline, CDR1 SGHNT and CDR2 YYREEE (reference sequence). CDR3 amino acids: CASSQDREEHTF. Here the CDR3 DNA reads TGTGCCAGCAGCCAGGACAGGGAGGAGCACACCTTC. The full variable domain, its missing parts supplied by reference TRBV5-4 and TRBJ1-2, is ETGVTQSPTHLIKTRGQQVTLRCSSQSGHNTVSWYQQALGQGPQFIFQYYREEENGRGNFPPRFSGLQFPNYSSELNVNALELDDSALYLCASSQDREEHTFGSGTRLTVV.

This chain uses TRBV9 with TRBJ2-1; D gene uncertain. Germline values: CDR1 SGDLS, CDR2 YYNGEE. V lost 3 bases and J lost 10, with 14 bases in between. The CDR3 spans 13 residues. In nucleotides, the CDR3 is TGTGCCAGCAGCGCCTCTAATTTCGGGGAGCAGTTCTTC. As protein: CASSASNFGEQFF.

The V and J genes are TRBV5-4 and TRBJ1-2; 10 bases line up with TRBD1. Germline V gene sequence: CDR1 SGHNT, CDR2 YYREEE (reference sequence). V lost 6 bases and J lost 3; bases outside the gene matches: 5. This CDR3 contains 14 residues. CDR3 DNA: TGTGCCAGCAACCCGACAGGGGGCTACTATGGCTACACCTTC. Amino acid sequence: CASNPTGGYYGYTF.

The chain is built from TRBV27 and TRBJ1-1; no clear D. The CDR3 is made up of 14 amino acids. The germline CDR1 and CDR2 sequences are MNHEY and SMNVEV (reference sequence). Trimming removed 6 bases from V and 4 bases from J, with 15 bases in between. This CDR3 reads CASRLGRGITEAFF. CDR3 in DNA: TGTGCCAGCAGACTAGGACGTGGTATCACTGAAGCTTTCTTT.

The CDR3 sequence: CASRLGHGISGAFF. The CDR3 DNA reads TGTGCCAGCAGACTGGGACACGGGATCTCTGGAGCTTTCTTT. The chain links TRBV6-5 to TRBJ1-1, with a weak D call TRBD1 (6 bases). Trimming left V 6 bases short and J 10 bases short, with 21 bases between. Germline V lookup: CDR1 MNHEY, CDR2 SVGAGI. The CDR3 has 14 residues.

The chain links TRBV5-1 to TRBJ2-7, with D maybe TRBD2 (5 bases). There are 16 residues in the CDR3. Germline V CDR1 and CDR2: SGHRS, YFSETQ. The V end was cut by 0 bases, the J end by 4 bases, with 17 bases between. Here the CDR3 reads CASSLGGSGGGYEQYF. The CDR3 coding sequence is TGCGCCAGCAGCTTGGGTGGCAGCGGTGGCGGATACGAGCAGTACTTC.

This clone showed up just a few times. The CDR3 sequence is CASSLRRANTEAFF. The CDR3 region has the DNA TGTGCCAGCAGCTTACGAAGGGCGAACACTGAAGCTTTCTTT. V is TRBV7-3 and J is TRBJ1-1; D unclear. This CDR3 contains 14 residues. The V and J ends lost 2 bases and 1 base respectively, with 8 bases between them. Per germline, CDR1 SGHTA and CDR2 FQGTGA.

The genes are TRBV28 and TRBJ1-5; D not resolved. Germline assignment: CDR1 MDHEN and CDR2 SYDVKM. The V and J ends lost 4 bases and 0 bases respectively, with 4 bases between them. The CDR3 runs 13 residues. The CDR3 bases are TGTGCCAGCAGTTCAGATAGCAATCAGCCCCAGCATTTT. Protein sequence: CASSSDSNQPQHF.

Only a few counts were recorded for this clone. V and J are TRBV2 and TRBJ1-2; D remains unclear. There are 15 residues in the CDR3. Germline V gene data show CDR1 as SNHLY and CDR2 as FYNNEI. V was cut by 0 bases and J by 4 bases, with 12 bases left in between. Written as DNA, the CDR3 is TGTGCCAGCAGTGAAGCCCGTCGTACTCCCTATGGCTACACCTTC. This sequence encodes CASSEARRTPYGYTF.

This clone showed up just a few times. This chain joins TRBV5-1 and TRBJ1-1; a possible D gene is TRBD1 (5 bases). Germline V gene data show CDR1 as SGHRS and CDR2 as YFSETQ. The V gene lost 4 bases and the J gene lost 1 base, with 11 bases spanning the gap. CDR3 length equals 14 residues. The CDR3 coding sequence is TGCGCCAGCAGCCCACAGGTACAGAACACTGAAGCTTTCTTT. Translation: CASSPQVQNTEAFF. Supplemented by reference TRBV5-1 and TRBJ1-1, the full variable domain reads KAGVTQTPRYLIKTRGQQVTLSCSPISGHRSVSWYQQTPGQGLQFLFEYFSETQRNKGNFPGRFSGRQFSNSRSEMNVSTLELGDSALYLCASSPQVQNTEAFFGQGTRLTVV.

The chain carries TRBV6-5 and TRBJ2-7; 10 bases fit TRBD2. The CDR3 spans 15 residues. CDR1 is MNHEY and CDR2 is SVGAGI in the germline V gene. The junction had 6 bases not matched to a gene; V was cut back by 5 bases and J by 2 bases. CDR3 sequence (DNA): TGTGCCAGCAGTCCAGGACTAGCGGAGGCCTACGAGCAGTACTTC. Its translation is CASSPGLAEAYEQYF.

The rearrangement links TRBV4-2 to TRBJ2-7; 7 bases agree with TRBD2. The V gene end was trimmed by 2 bases and the J gene end by 7 bases; junction bases not matched to a gene: 5. The CDR3 sequence is 13 residues long. Germline values: CDR1 LGHNA, CDR2 YNFKEQ. CDR3 coding DNA: TGTGCCAGCAGCCAAACTAGCGTGGGGGAGCAGTACTTC. Protein: CASSQTSVGEQYF.

The chain recombines TRBV29-1 with TRBJ2-1; 12 nucleotides line up with TRBD2. Per germline, CDR1 SQVTM and CDR2 ANQGSEA. This CDR3 spans 14 amino acids. V trimming: 1 base; J trimming: 9 bases; junction bases outside the gene matches: 4. The CDR3 region has the DNA TGCAGCGTTGAAGCTCTAGCGGGGGGGCTTGAGCAGTTCTTC. This codes for CSVEALAGGLEQFF.

This chain uses TRBV7-9 with TRBJ2-5, with TRBD2 matching 13 bases. J lost 5 bases, V lost 4 bases, and 4 bases had no gene match. This CDR3 has 15 residues. The germline V gene has CDR1 SEHNR and CDR2 FQNEAQ (reference sequence). Here the CDR3 reads CASSSGLAGLETQYF. CDR3 nucleotides: TGTGCCAGCAGCTCGGGACTAGCGGGGTTGGAGACCCAGTACTTC.

V gene TRBV5-4 combines with J gene TRBJ2-3, with 15 bases fitting TRBD2. In germline, CDR1 is SGHNT, CDR2 YYREEE (reference sequence). This CDR3 has 18 residues. V gave up 4 bases and J gave up 3 bases; unmatched junction bases: 9. DNA for the CDR3: TGTGCCAGCAGCGATGGACTAGCGGGGGGGCGGGGTACAGATACGCAGTATTTT. This codes for CASSDGLAGGRGTDTQYF.

This chain links TRBV18 with TRBJ1-2, with D unclear. The CDR3 extends over 13 amino acids. Germline V gives CDR1 KGHSH, CDR2 LQKENI. Between the trimmed V and J ends, which lost 3 bases and 4 bases, there was a span of 9 bases. CDR3 nucleotide sequence: TGTGCCAGCTCACCGGGATACCTCTATGGCTACACCTTC. Protein product: CASSPGYLYGYTF.

This chain uses TRBV4-1 with TRBJ2-4, with D possibly being TRBD1 (6 bases). Trimming removed 2 bases from V and 3 bases from J, with 14 bases in between. Germline CDR1 reads MGHRA; CDR2 reads YSYEKL. The CDR3 consists of 16 residues. The CDR3 region has the DNA TGCGCCAGCAGCCAACAGGGGACGAAGGGCAAAAACATTCAGTACTTC. As protein: CASSQQGTKGKNIQYF.

The chain recombines TRBV29-1 with TRBJ2-7, with a weak D call TRBD1 (5 bases). The CDR3 covers 12 residues. Germline V CDR1 and CDR2: SQVTM, ANQGSEA. Trimming shortened V by 3 bases and J by 0 bases, and 6 bases separated the two germline ends. CDR3 loop: CSVDRASYEQYF. The DNA for the CDR3 is TGCAGCGTTGACAGGGCCTCCTACGAGCAGTACTTC.

This clone was detected only a few times. The chain recombines TRBV28 with TRBJ2-7; TRBD2 aligns across 7 bases. V was clipped by 6 bases and J by 2 bases; unmatched bases: 10. Germline CDR1 reads MDHEN; CDR2 reads SYDVKM. The CDR3 consists of 15 residues. The CDR3 DNA is TGTGCCAGCAGCCGTCCAGGAGCGGGGACCTACGAGCAGTACTTC. This gives the protein CASSRPGAGTYEQYF.

This sequence joins TRBV19 and TRBJ1-5, with 7 positions matching TRBD1. The CDR3 loop spans 16 amino acids. Per the germline V gene, CDR1 is LNHDA and CDR2 is SQIVND (reference sequence). The junction had 14 bases not matched to a gene; V was cut back by 6 bases and J by 6 bases. DNA of the CDR3: TGTGCCAGTAGAAACCTGAAGGGACAGTCGGTTCAGCCCCAGCATTTT. It translates to CASRNLKGQSVQPQHF.

The gene calls are TRBV4-1 and TRBJ2-1; 12 bases fit TRBD2. Germline CDR1 and CDR2: MGHRA and YSYEKL. The CDR3 totals 21 residues. After removal of 4 bases from V and 4 bases from J, the junction contained 20 bases not matched to a gene. The CDR3 sequence is CASSPVLRGLAGWLLYNEQFF. The CDR3 DNA reads TGCGCCAGCAGCCCCGTTTTAAGGGGACTAGCGGGTTGGCTGTTATACAATGAGCAGTTCTTC.

The V and J genes are TRBV27 and TRBJ1-2; TRBD1 matches 9 bases. Unmatched junction bases numbered 12, after V lost 8 bases and J lost 8 bases. The CDR3 contains 14 residues. The germline V gene encodes CDR1 MNHEY and CDR2 SMNVEV (reference sequence). Written as DNA, the CDR3 is TGTGCCAGCTCACGTGCGGGACAGGGTTCCGGCTACACCTTC. Its protein is CASSRAGQGSGYTF.

The gene calls are TRBV7-9 and TRBJ2-7, with TRBD2 matching 8 bases. The J segment lost 3 bases and the V segment lost 4 bases, leaving 11 bases of the junction unmatched. This CDR3 is built from 16 residues. CDR1 and CDR2 (germline): SEHNR, FQNEAQ (reference sequence). In nucleotides, the CDR3 is TGTGCCAGCAGCTCACCTTTCGGGACTAGTTTCTACGAGCAGTACTTC. Protein: CASSSPFGTSFYEQYF. The variable domain in full, with the rest retrieved from reference TRBV7-9 and TRBJ2-7, is DTGVSQNPRHKITKRGQNVTFRCDPISEHNRLYWYRQTLGQGPEFLTYFQNEAQLEKSRLLSDRFSAERPKGSFSTLEIQRTEQGDSAMYLCASSSPFGTSFYEQYFGPGTRLTVT.